A single sample gave rise to the 9 T cell receptor beta chains below, sequenced in a study of blood T cell repertoires in COVID-19. Clones were sequenced by immunoSEQ multiplex PCR, and TCRdb holds only the in-frame ones, with some missing. The sample records about 370,000 clones, more than 80% being singletons. Sequencing was performed on peripheral blood. The source is a woman in her thirties with COVID-19, enrolled during active disease.

The gene calls are TRBV19 and TRBJ2-1; 9 bases map to TRBD2. Germline V gene sequence: CDR1 LNHDA, CDR2 SQIVND (reference sequence). This CDR3 has 16 residues. Trimming at V came to 4 bases and at J to 8 bases, leaving 12 bases not matched to a gene. CDR3: CASSRISGSGSYEQFF. The CDR3 nucleotides are TGTGCCAGTAGTAGAATATCGGGTAGCGGGAGCTATGAGCAGTTCTTC.

This chain uses TRBV28 with TRBJ2-7, with TRBD2 matching 13 bases. Germline trimming cut 5 bases from V and 3 bases from J; bases unmatched to any gene: 7. The CDR3 covers 16 residues. In germline, CDR1 is MDHEN, CDR2 SYDVKM. CDR3 in amino acids: CASSPRTSGSSYEQYV. The DNA for the CDR3 is TGTGCCAGCAGTCCTCGGACTAGCGGGAGCAGCTACGAGCAGTACGTC.

The chain has TRBV11-2 and TRBJ2-1; tentative D call: TRBD2 (5 bases). Trimming shortened V by 1 base and J by 6 bases, and 10 bases separated the two germline ends. The CDR3 has 14 residues. Germline-derived CDR1 and CDR2 are SGHAT and FQNNGV. This CDR3 reads CASSLAGSSNEQFF. The DNA for the CDR3 is TGTGCCAGCAGCTTAGCGGGGTCTAGCAATGAGCAGTTCTTC.

The chain couples TRBV10-3 to TRBJ1-3, with no clear D. Per germline, CDR1 ENHRY and CDR2 SYGVKD. This CDR3 is built from 17 residues. V was shortened by 2 bases and J by 1 base, with 15 bases between the two germline ends. CDR3 region: CAISELGARASGNTIYF. In DNA form, the CDR3 reads TGTGCCATCAGTGAGCTGGGCGCGAGGGCTTCTGGAAACACCATATATTTT.

The chain links TRBV9 to TRBJ2-1; 9 nucleotides agree with TRBD2. Trimming removed 0 bases from V and 11 bases from J; junction bases left unmatched: 12. Looked up from germline, CDR1 is SGDLS and CDR2 is YYNGEE. CDR3 size: 16 residues. Here the CDR3 reads CASSVGGGGGAVKQFF. CDR3 nucleotides: TGTGCCAGCAGCGTAGGCGGCGGCGGGGGGGCCGTGAAGCAGTTCTTC.

This rearrangement joins TRBV7-8 to TRBJ2-7, with no clear D. Germline CDR1 SGHVS, CDR2 FQNEAQ. The CDR3 is 13 amino acids. The V and J ends lost 2 bases and 4 bases respectively, with 9 bases between them. This CDR3 is CASSLYEAYEQYV. Written as DNA, the CDR3 is TGTGCCAGCAGCTTATATGAGGCGTACGAGCAGTACGTC.

V and J are TRBV2 and TRBJ1-2, with TRBD1 as a possible D gene (5 bases). This CDR3 is 14 amino acids long. Germline assignment: CDR1 SNHLY and CDR2 FYNNEI. Between the trimmed V and J ends, which lost 4 bases and 5 bases, there was a span of 14 bases. The CDR3 loop reads CASSVGRARYGYTF. The CDR3 bases are TGTGCCAGCAGTGTCGGCAGGGCCAGGTATGGCTACACCTTC.

This clone was detected only once. The chain carries TRBV6-5 and TRBJ2-5; D is possibly TRBD2 (6 bases). Trimming took off 6 bases at V and 7 bases at J, with 18 bases between the two ends. The CDR3 is made up of 14 amino acids. CDR1 MNHEY and CDR2 SVGAGI come from the germline V gene. CDR3 region: CASSRGTPDRTQYF. Here the CDR3 DNA reads TGTGCCAGCAGCCGGGGGACCCCCGATCGGACCCAGTACTTC.

A single count supports this clone. The chain has TRBV19 and TRBJ1-1; D is ambiguous. Trimming took 1 base from V and 11 from J, leaving 11 bases between them. The length of the CDR3 is 12 residues. In germline, CDR1 is LNHDA, CDR2 SQIVND (reference sequence). This chain's CDR3 is CASSIGSGGAFF. CDR3 nucleotides: TGTGCCAGTAGTATAGGTTCCGGCGGGGCTTTCTTT. Variable domain in full (rest from reference TRBV19 and TRBJ1-1): DGGITQSPKYLFRKEGQNVTLSCEQNLNHDAMYWYRQDPGQGLRLIYYSQIVNDFQKGDIAEGYSVSREKKESFPLTVTSAQKNPTAFYLCASSIGSGGAFFGQGTRLTVV.